These 25 T cell receptor beta chains originate from one sample sequenced in a study of blood T cell repertoires in COVID-19. Method: immunoSEQ multiplex PCR; TCRdb's copy keeps in-frame clones and lacks some. The table shows approximately 300,000 clones, with 88% occurring only once. The source material was peripheral blood. These TCRs come from a woman in her 50s with active or convalescent COVID-19.

V usage is TRBV6-5 and J usage is TRBJ2-3, with 7 bases identical to TRBD2. Trimming cost V 0 bases and J 1 base; bases outside gene matches: 4. CDR3 length equals 16 residues. Germline V gene sequence: CDR1 MNHEY, CDR2 SVGAGI. CDR3 residues: CASSYSAGFGTDTQYF. In DNA, the CDR3 is TGTGCCAGCAGTTACTCAGCGGGGTTCGGCACAGATACGCAGTATTTT.

This clone was seen a single time. The V and J genes are TRBV12-5 and TRBJ1-1; the match to TRBD1 covers 9 bases. Germline CDR1 LGHNT, CDR2 FRNRAP. V shed 5 bases, J shed 6 bases, and the junction held 13 bases outside the gene matches. This CDR3 has 16 amino acids. The CDR3 DNA sequence: TGTGCTAGTGGTCTAACCCACACAGGGGGCATCTCTGAAGCTTTCTTT. As protein: CASGLTHTGGISEAFF.

The chain has TRBV30 and TRBJ2-5; D call uncertain. Trimming cost V 5 bases and J 0 bases, with 10 bases left between them. Germline V gene data show CDR1 as GTSNPN and CDR2 as SVGIG (reference sequence). The CDR3 has 13 residues. In DNA form, the CDR3 reads TGTGCCTGGGGAGAGAGAAACCAAGAGACCCAGTACTTC. It encodes CAWGERNQETQYF.

The chain recombines TRBV19 with TRBJ2-3; 7 bases match TRBD2. V dropped 10 bases and J dropped 0; count of bases not matched to a gene: 13. The CDR3 totals 16 residues. Per germline, CDR1 LNHDA and CDR2 SQIVND (reference sequence). The CDR3 nucleotides read TGTGCCACTCAATGGAGTAGCGGGCGAAGCACAGATACGCAGTATTTT. This translates into CATQWSSGRSTDTQYF.

As regards this clone: Given a much more abundant clone one base away, this may be a read error. Other DNA sequences in the sample encode the same CDR3. The chain employs TRBV27 and TRBJ1-2; D remains ambiguous. This CDR3 region has 13 residues. Germline lookup yields CDR1 MNHEY and CDR2 SMNVEV (reference sequence). For the CDR3, the DNA is TGTGCCAGCAGTCCCTCACTGCCGGGTGGCTACACTTTC. Protein sequence: CASSPSLPGGYTF.

The gene calls are TRBV5-1 and TRBJ2-3; 8 bases map to TRBD1. The junction had 7 bases not matched to a gene; V was cut back by 4 bases and J by 0 bases. CDR3 length: 16 amino acids. From germline, CDR1 is SGHRS and CDR2 YFSETQ. The CDR3 region has the DNA TGCGCCAGCAGCCCCGCCGGGACAGGAAGCACAGATACGCAGTATTTT. Translated, it gives CASSPAGTGSTDTQYF. Looking up the rest from reference TRBV5-1 and TRBJ2-3 gives the full variable domain: KAGVTQTPRYLIKTRGQQVTLSCSPISGHRSVSWYQQTPGQGLQFLFEYFSETQRNKGNFPGRFSGRQFSNSRSEMNVSTLELGDSALYLCASSPAGTGSTDTQYFGPGTRLTVL.

The V and J genes are TRBV13 and TRBJ1-2; D ambiguous. V shed 2 bases and J shed 2 bases, with 9 bases lying between them. The CDR3 consists of 14 residues. Per the germline V gene, CDR1 is PRHDT and CDR2 is FYEKMQ (reference sequence). In nucleotides, the CDR3 is TGTGCCAGCAGCTTACAACTCTCAAACTATGGCTACACCTTC. Its translation is CASSLQLSNYGYTF.

A word on this clone: One end of the junction varies from germline; a read error may be responsible. V gene TRBV9 combines with J gene TRBJ2-3, with D hard to call. Looked up from germline, CDR1 is SGDLS and CDR2 is YYNGEE. The CDR3 has 14 residues. The CDR3, as DNA: TGTGCCAGCAGCAGAGAGGAGAGTAGGATGTCGCAGTACTTT. It translates to CASSREESRMSQYF.

This clone has only one observation. The chain employs TRBV4-1 and TRBJ1-2; D remains ambiguous. CDR1 and CDR2 (germline): MGHRA, YSYEKL. This CDR3 is built from 14 residues. The V gene lost 2 bases and the J gene lost 9 bases, with 16 bases spanning the gap. The CDR3 DNA reads TGCGCCAGCAGCCAACTGGGCCCGGAGGGTAGCTACACCTTC. It specifies CASSQLGPEGSYTF.

The gene calls are TRBV19 and TRBJ2-3, with 7 bases fitting TRBD2. CDR3 size: 18 residues. Germline CDR1 reads LNHDA; CDR2 reads SQIVND (reference sequence). V trimming: 6 bases; J trimming: 2 bases; junction bases outside the gene matches: 17. The CDR3 sequence is CASSFKASGSTNTDTQYF. For the CDR3, the DNA is TGTGCCAGTAGCTTTAAGGCTAGCGGAAGCACGAACACAGATACGCAGTATTTT.

The rearrangement links TRBV2 to TRBJ1-1; no clear D gene. CDR1 and CDR2 from the germline V gene are SNHLY and FYNNEI. CDR3 length: 11 residues. V was clipped by 6 bases and J by 8 bases, with 10 bases between them. Here the CDR3 reads CASSRSQEAFF. The CDR3 nucleotides read TGTGCCAGCAGCCGTTCCCAGGAAGCTTTCTTT. Looking up the rest from reference TRBV2 and TRBJ1-1 gives the full variable domain: EPEVTQTPSHQVTQMGQEVILRCVPISNHLYFYWYRQILGQKVEFLVSFYNNEISEKSEIFDDQFSVERPDGSNFTLKIRSTKLEDSAMYFCASSRSQEAFFGQGTRLTVV.

The chain combines TRBV9 with TRBJ2-1, with D uncertain. CDR1 and CDR2 (germline): SGDLS, YYNGEE. The CDR3 is made up of 15 amino acids. Trimming left V 0 bases short and J 4 bases short, with 11 bases between. CDR3 sequence: CASSVGGLDYNEQFF. As DNA, the CDR3 is TGTGCCAGCAGCGTAGGAGGTTTGGATTACAATGAGCAGTTCTTC.

V gene TRBV23-1 combines with J gene TRBJ2-7, with 8 nucleotides matching TRBD2. TRBV23-1 is flagged as an ORF with uncertain function. Losses at the gene ends were 6 bases for V and 6 bases for J; bases not matched to a gene: 10. The CDR3 extends over 14 amino acids. The CDR3: CASRGVSGTCEQYF. The CDR3 DNA reads as TGCGCCAGCAGAGGGGTTAGCGGGACCTGCGAGCAGTACTTC.

The V call is TRBV25-1, the J call TRBJ1-2; D not resolved. Trimming took off 5 bases at V and 8 bases at J, with 15 bases between the two ends. The V gene's germline CDR1 is MGHDK and CDR2 SYGVNS. This CDR3 comprises 13 residues. Written as DNA, the CDR3 is TGTGCCAGCAGTCCGCCGGGGTTACAGGGCTACACCTTC. This codes for CASSPPGLQGYTF.

This clone was seen only a few times. The chain employs TRBV7-2 and TRBJ1-2; D might be TRBD1 (5 bases). The V end was cut by 5 bases, the J end by 0 bases, with 16 bases between. The CDR3 runs 16 residues. Germline V lookup: CDR1 SGHTA, CDR2 FQGNSA. The DNA of the CDR3 is TGTGCCAGCAGCAACAAATTGGGGCCAGCTAACTATGGCTACACCTTC. It codes for CASSNKLGPANYGYTF.

This clone has a handful of counts. The V gene is TRBV28, the J gene TRBJ2-7; 7 bases line up with TRBD1. The CDR3 is 13 residues long. J lost 7 bases, V lost 6 bases, and 9 bases had no gene match. Germline V gene lookup returns CDR1 MDHEN and CDR2 SYDVKM. The CDR3 is CASSRTGVGEQYF. CDR3 DNA sequence: TGTGCCAGCAGCCGTACAGGGGTTGGTGAGCAGTACTTC.

The rearrangement links TRBV6-6 to TRBJ2-5; possible D gene TRBD2, 5 bases. This CDR3 has 13 amino acids. The V end was cut by 2 bases, the J end by 2 bases, with 6 bases between. CDR1 and CDR2 from the germline V gene are MNHNY and SVGAGI (reference sequence). The CDR3 DNA sequence: TGTGCCAGCAGTTACCGGGGACAAGAGACCCAGTACTTC. It yields the protein CASSYRGQETQYF.

This clone was picked up one time. The chain recombines TRBV4-3 with TRBJ1-1; D uncertain. Trimming took off 1 base at V and 2 bases at J, with 14 bases between the two ends. Germline CDR1 is LGHNA and CDR2 is YSLEER. The CDR3 extends over 16 amino acids. The CDR3 nucleotides read TGCGCCAGCAGCCAAGGTAGTTTAACAGCCAACACTGAAGCTTTCTTT. It translates to CASSQGSLTANTEAFF.

The CDR3 protein is CASSQHLSGTSGLSTDTQYF. The DNA of the CDR3 is TGTGCCAGCAGCCAACACCTATCCGGGACTAGCGGGCTAAGCACAGATACGCAGTATTTT. The chain combines TRBV3-1 (or the pseudogene TRBV3-2) with TRBJ2-3, with TRBD2 identical over 12 bases. Trimming at V came to 2 bases and at J to 0 bases, leaving 12 bases not matched to a gene. The CDR3 loop spans 20 amino acids. Germline-derived CDR1 and CDR2 are LGHDT and YNNKEL (reference sequence).

This clone was recorded once. V usage is TRBV9 and J usage is TRBJ1-2; D possibly corresponds to TRBD1 (5 bases). V lost 4 bases and J lost 4, with 17 bases in between. Germline CDR1 and CDR2: SGDLS and YYNGEE. This CDR3 has 15 amino acids. Here the CDR3 reads CASSPSGWGGYGYTF. In nucleotides, the CDR3 is TGTGCCAGCAGCCCCTCAGGGTGGGGGGGCTATGGCTACACCTTC.

The chain has TRBV18 and TRBJ1-3; D uncertain. This CDR3 is built from 16 residues. V shed 2 bases and J shed 0 bases, with 11 bases lying between them. Germline loops: CDR1 KGHSH, CDR2 LQKENI. CDR3 sequence: CASSPNSLSSGNTIYF. CDR3 coding DNA: TGTGCCAGCTCACCAAACAGCTTATCCTCTGGAAACACCATATATTTT.

V is TRBV7-9 and J is TRBJ1-1, with TRBD1 as a possible D gene (6 bases). The V gene's germline CDR1 is SEHNR and CDR2 FQNEAQ (reference sequence). Trimming stripped 6 bases from V and 6 bases from J, with 14 bases between. This CDR3 contains 13 residues. In DNA form, the CDR3 reads TGTGCCAGCAGTTTGCAGGGGACCGCTGAAGCTTTCTTT. Its protein is CASSLQGTAEAFF.

V usage is TRBV5-4 and J usage is TRBJ2-1; 8 positions match TRBD1. J was trimmed by 3 bases and V by 4 bases; bases with no gene match: 9. Germline V gene data show CDR1 as SGHNT and CDR2 as YYREEE (reference sequence). This CDR3 comprises 16 residues. The CDR3 DNA reads as TGTGCCAGCAGCCGATCGACAGGGGCCTTCTACAATGAGCAGTTCTTC. It codes for CASSRSTGAFYNEQFF.

DNA for the CDR3: TGTGCCTCAAATGCGGCAGTTTCAACTAATGAAAAACTGTTTTTT. This sequence encodes CASNAAVSTNEKLFF. The chain is built from TRBV30 and TRBJ1-4; D unresolved. The CDR3 consists of 15 residues. Germline-derived CDR1 and CDR2 are GTSNPN and SVGIG (reference sequence). With 7 bases removed from V and 0 bases from J, the gap between germline ends came to 15 bases. The complete variable domain, with remaining parts taken from reference TRBV30 and TRBJ1-4, reads SQTIHQWPATLVQPVGSPLSLECTVEGTSNPNLYWYRQAAGRGLQLLFYSVGIGQISSEVPQNLSASRPQDRQFILSSKKLLLSDSGFYLCASNAAVSTNEKLFFGSGTQLSVL.

The CDR3 sequence: CASSADLSGRETDTQYF. For the CDR3, the DNA is TGTGCCAGCAGCGCTGACCTTAGCGGGAGGGAAACAGATACGCAGTATTTT. This sequence joins TRBV9 and TRBJ2-3, with 11 nucleotides matching TRBD2. CDR1 SGDLS and CDR2 YYNGEE come from the germline V gene. The junction had 9 bases not matched to a gene; V was cut back by 3 bases and J by 3 bases. The CDR3 loop spans 17 amino acids.